This T cell receptor beta chain is from a study of long-term antiretroviral therapy in people with HIV. Study-wide background: Sampling started about a decade before the 2015 immediate-ART recommendation.

As concerns this clone: Its antigen is as yet unknown.

The germline V and J ends were trimmed by 2 bases and 0 bases, with 4 bases remaining between them. The germline CDR1 and CDR2 sequences are SGHAT and FQNNGV. The CDR3 length is 14 residues. Samples were assayed with immunoSEQ v3.0 at survey level. Repertoires were generated with immunoSEQ multiplex PCR, while TCRdb's copy carries only in-frame clones and drops some. The sample records about 30,000 clones, over 90% being singletons. Study-level points and caveats: Sampling of blood ran from about 2003 to 2017, and older ART regimens were possibly in use.

At least two post-ART and at least one pre-ART PBMC sample were available for each donor. The source of this sequence is a man aged 50-59 years with HIV. V is TRBV11-2 and J is TRBJ1-4; D not certain. Sequenced material: unsorted PBMCs, taken 5.3 years after starting antiretroviral therapy. The CDR3 loop is CASSLYATNEKLFF. The CDR3 DNA follows: TGTGCCAGCAGCTTATACGCAACTAATGAAAAACTGTTTTTT.